This TCR beta chain was identified in a study of blood T cell repertoires in COVID-19. The wider study: Donors in the United States, Italy and Spain gave samples during acute or convalescent COVID-19. Nucleic acid was either cDNA or gDNA, and it came from T cells, B-cell-depleted T cells, or PBMCs.

One Seattle source followed patients from active infection through their disease course. In the authors' methods: Scientists estimated how many nucleated cells there were by amplifying reference gene primers. The data were produced by immunoSEQ multiplex PCR, yet TCRdb's version contains in-frame clones alone and is incomplete. V and J calls and clone size are those listed in that table; D and trimming were worked out from the DNA. The table lists 60,000 to 90,000 clones, 80% to 90% of them singletons. V trimming: 3 bases; J trimming: 2 bases; junction bases outside the gene matches: 4. The CDR3 totals 15 residues. CDR1 GTSNPN and CDR2 SVGIG come from the germline V gene (reference sequence).

This sequence joins TRBV30 and TRBJ1-3; 10 nucleotides match TRBD1. The source material was peripheral blood. The receptor was derived from a man aged 55 to 70 with COVID-19, enrolled during active disease. CDR3 amino acids: CAWSPDRGPGNTIYF. The CDR3 DNA sequence: TGTGCCTGGAGCCCTGACAGGGGGCCTGGAAACACCATATATTTT.